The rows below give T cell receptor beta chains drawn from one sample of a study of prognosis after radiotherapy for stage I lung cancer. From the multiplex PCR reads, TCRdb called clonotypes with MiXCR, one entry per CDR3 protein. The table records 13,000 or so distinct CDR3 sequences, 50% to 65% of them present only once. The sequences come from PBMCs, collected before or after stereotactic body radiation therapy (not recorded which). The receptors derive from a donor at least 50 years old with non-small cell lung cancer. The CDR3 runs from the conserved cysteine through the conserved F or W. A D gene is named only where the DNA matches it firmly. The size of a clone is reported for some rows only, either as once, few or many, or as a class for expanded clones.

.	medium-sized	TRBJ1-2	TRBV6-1	TGTGCCAGCAGCCCGATTGAAGGGCACTATGGCTACACCTTC	CASSPIEGHYGYTF
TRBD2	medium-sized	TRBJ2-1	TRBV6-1	TGTGCCAGCAGACTCACTAGCGGAGAGTTCAACGAGCAGTTCTTC	CASRLTSGEFNEQFF
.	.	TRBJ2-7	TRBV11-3	TGTGCCAGCAGCTCTTACCAGGGAATTGCGGACGAGCAGTACTTC	CASSSYQGIADEQYF
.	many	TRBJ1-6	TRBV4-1	TGCGCCAGCAGCCAAGGTCGGGATAATTCACCCCTCCACTTT	CASSQGRDNSPLHF
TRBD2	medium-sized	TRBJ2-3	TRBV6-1	TGTGCCAGCAGTGAAGCCGGGACTAGCGGGGCATACACAGATACGCAGTATTTT	CASSEAGTSGAYTDTQYF
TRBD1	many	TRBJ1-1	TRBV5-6	TGTGCCAGCAGCAATCGAAAAACTGGACAGGCCGAAGCTTTCTTT	CASSNRKTGQAEAFF
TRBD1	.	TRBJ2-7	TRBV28	TGTGCCAGCACAGGGGGCTACGAGCAGTACTTC	CASTGGYEQYF
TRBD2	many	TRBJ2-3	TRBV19	TGTGCCAGTGCAGCGGGATCAACAGATACGCAGTATTTT	CASAAGSTDTQYF
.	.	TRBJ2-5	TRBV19	TGTGCCAATAGTATGACCCAAGAGACACAGTACTTC	CANSMTQETQYF
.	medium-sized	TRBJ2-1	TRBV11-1	TGTGCCAGCAGCTTACGTCCGGGAGTAATGAATGAGCAGTTCTTC	CASSLRPGVMNEQFF
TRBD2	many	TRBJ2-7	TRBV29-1	TGCAGCGTTGAGACTAGCGGGAGCAGGGGCTCCTACGAGCAGTACTTC	CSVETSGSRGSYEQYF
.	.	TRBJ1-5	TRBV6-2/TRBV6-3	TGTGCCAGCAGGGAGACAGATCAGCCCCAGCATTTT	CASRETDQPQHF
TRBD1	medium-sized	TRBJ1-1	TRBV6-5	TGTGCCAGCAGTTACTCGGGACAGTTGAACACTGAAGCTTTCTTT	CASSYSGQLNTEAFF
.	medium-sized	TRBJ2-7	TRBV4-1	TGCGCCAGCAGCCAAGAAGGGACCGGACCCTACGAGCAGTACTTC	CASSQEGTGPYEQYF
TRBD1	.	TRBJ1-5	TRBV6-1	TGTGCCAGCAGTATATGGACAGGGGACCATCAGCCCCAGCATTTT	CASSIWTGDHQPQHF
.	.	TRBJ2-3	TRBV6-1	TGTGCCAGCAGCCGCTACTCGGGAGCGTTTGGTAAAGATACGCAGTATTTT	CASSRYSGAFGKDTQYF
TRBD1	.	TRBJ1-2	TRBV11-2	TGTGCCAGCAGCCCGCGGACAGGGGGCTACACCTTC	CASSPRTGGYTF
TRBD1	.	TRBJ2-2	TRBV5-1	TGCGCCAGCAGCACTAGACAGGGCACCGGGGAGCTGTTTTTT	CASSTRQGTGELFF
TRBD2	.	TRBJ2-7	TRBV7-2	TGTGCCAGCAGCTTTCTACCGACGGTGCCGGGACTAGCGGTCTTCGAGCAGTACTTC	CASSFLPTVPGLAVFEQYF
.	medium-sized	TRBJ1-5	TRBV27	TGTGCCAGCAGCTCGCCAGGGGAAATCAATCAGCCCCAGCATTTT	CASSSPGEINQPQHF